The clone carrying this T cell receptor beta chain has a handful of counts. Its target is unknown. This record belongs to a study of blood T cells in healthy people across ages. The CDR3 consists of 14 residues. V lost 7 bases and J 3 bases, leaving 15 bases between the germline ends. CDR1 is ENHRY, CDR2 SYGVKD, per germline. PCR was performed a second time for roughly 7 to 11 cycles using a sample-barcoded 5' primer and a J-beta primer mix. No fewer than 2.5 million CDR3-containing paired-end reads came from each sample. TCRdb reprocessed the 5' RACE reads via MiXCR and lists one record per CDR3 protein. The data show approximately 1,000,000 distinct CDR3 sequences, more than 30% seen once. For every donor, a draw yielded ten milliliters of peripheral blood. Findings and caveats of the study: Researchers deemed the diversity estimates from one million T cells underestimates.

Sample: blood. The source of this sequence is a man aged 18 to 29 in good health. This sequence joins TRBV10-3 and TRBJ2-5, with TRBD1 as a possible D gene (6 bases). CDR3 nucleotides: TGTGCCATCACCGACCGTGGGACAAAAGAGACCCAGTACTTC. It is translated as CAITDRGTKETQYF.